The next 15 T cell receptor beta chains were all read from a single sample in a study of OX40 agonist ivuxolimab in advanced cancers. Measured with immunoSEQ multiplex PCR; TCRdb has only the in-frame clones, and not every one. Here the sample spans fewer than 50,000 clones, about 90% being singletons. Here the sequenced sample was CD4+ or CD8+ T cells sorted from blood, taken in a trial of the OX40 agonist ivuxolimab. The origin of the receptors is an adult with an advanced solid tumor such as melanoma, head and neck, liver or kidney cancer.

This clone appeared a single time. This sequence joins TRBV2 and TRBJ2-1, with D hard to call. V was trimmed by 4 bases and J by 7 bases, leaving 14 bases between them. The length of the CDR3 is 14 residues. Germline V gives CDR1 SNHLY, CDR2 FYNNEI. The CDR3 is CASSGWPRPNEQFF. Here the CDR3 DNA reads TGTGCCAGCAGTGGATGGCCCCGGCCGAATGAGCAGTTCTTC.

The chain combines TRBV18 with TRBJ2-1; 12 bases map to TRBD2. The CDR3 runs 17 residues. Germline V gene lookup returns CDR1 KGHSH and CDR2 LQKENI. Trimming removed 3 bases from V and 7 bases from J; junction bases left unmatched: 10. The CDR3 coding sequence is TGTGCCAGCTCACCGTCTGGACTAGCGGGATGGTGGAATGAGCAGTTCTTC. Amino acid sequence: CASSPSGLAGWWNEQFF.

The chain employs TRBV25-1 and TRBJ2-7, with 8 bases fitting TRBD1. The CDR3 totals 14 residues. Germline V gene lookup returns CDR1 MGHDK and CDR2 SYGVNS. With V trimmed by 3 bases and J by 4 bases, 5 bases remained unmatched. CDR3 nucleotide sequence: TGTGCCAGCAGTGATACAGGGGGGAGGTACGAGCAGTACTTC. Translating gives CASSDTGGRYEQYF.

The chain links TRBV7-2 to TRBJ2-2, with D unresolved. Trimming left V 5 bases short and J 7 bases short, with 20 bases between. CDR1 and CDR2 (germline): SGHTA, FQGNSA. This CDR3 is 16 amino acids long. CDR3 protein: CASSHPDMEKIGELFF. CDR3 nucleotide sequence: TGTGCCAGCAGCCACCCCGACATGGAAAAGATCGGGGAGCTGTTTTTT.

The V call is TRBV7-6, the J call TRBJ1-1; TRBD1 might be the D (6 bases). The CDR3 covers 13 residues. CDR1 is SGHVS, CDR2 FNYEAQ, per germline. V dropped 5 bases and J dropped 8 bases, with 15 bases sitting between them. In DNA, the CDR3 is TGTGCCAGCAGCAATAGGGGGACTACCGAAGCTTTCTTT. Translation gives CASSNRGTTEAFF.

V gene TRBV9 combines with J gene TRBJ2-2; TRBD2 might be the D (6 bases). This CDR3 is built from 18 residues. In germline, CDR1 is SGDLS, CDR2 YYNGEE. Trimming left V 0 bases short and J 1 base short, with 16 bases between. In DNA form, the CDR3 reads TGTGCCAGCAGCGTAGGGTTAGCGGTAAACATGAACACCGGGGAGCTGTTTTTT. Translation: CASSVGLAVNMNTGELFF.

This clone was counted a single time. The gene calls are TRBV5-4 and TRBJ2-2; 10 bases align to TRBD1. The germline V gene has CDR1 SGHNT and CDR2 YYREEE (reference sequence). V was pared by 4 bases and J by 5 bases, with 5 bases of the junction left unmatched. The CDR3 extends over 15 amino acids. The CDR3 sequence: CASSAPGQGTGELFF. CDR3 nucleotide sequence: TGTGCCAGCAGCGCCCCGGGACAGGGGACCGGGGAGCTGTTTTTT.

The genes are TRBV7-2 and TRBJ2-7, with D possibly being TRBD1 (6 bases). V lost 1 base and J 2 bases, leaving 18 bases between the germline ends. The CDR3 loop spans 17 amino acids. Germline-derived CDR1 and CDR2 are SGHTA and FQGNSA. The CDR3 DNA sequence: TGTGCCAGCAGCTTAGAAGAATATGGACAGAGAGCCTACGAGCAGTACTTC. It encodes CASSLEEYGQRAYEQYF.

The chain has TRBV9 and TRBJ2-7; tentatively, D is TRBD1 (5 bases). Germline V gene data show CDR1 as SGDLS and CDR2 as YYNGEE. Deletions cut 4 bases from V and 3 bases from J, with 8 bases between. There are 12 residues in the CDR3. The CDR3: CASSPGLYEQYF. In DNA, the CDR3 is TGTGCCAGCAGCCCAGGGCTCTACGAGCAGTACTTC.

The V and J genes are TRBV4-3 and TRBJ2-6, with D possibly matching TRBD2 (5 bases). The CDR3 is made up of 15 amino acids. CDR1 LGHNA and CDR2 YSLEER come from the germline V gene. V lost 4 bases, J lost 4 bases, and 11 bases lay in between. The CDR3 nucleotides read TGCGCCAGCAGCCCTGAAGTAGCGGGGGCCAACGTCCTGACTTTC. This codes for CASSPEVAGANVLTF.

The rearrangement joins TRBV7-8 to TRBJ1-4; TRBD1 agrees at 7 bases. Looked up from germline, CDR1 is SGHVS and CDR2 is FQNEAQ. V gave up 6 bases and J gave up 7 bases; unmatched junction bases: 11. This CDR3 spans 15 amino acids. The CDR3 DNA is TGTGCCAGCAGGCCCGGGTCAGGGGGTGGTGAAAAACTGTTTTTT. Encoded protein: CASRPGSGGGEKLFF.

This chain links TRBV28 with TRBJ2-3; TRBD2 aligns across 7 bases. Germline lookup yields CDR1 MDHEN and CDR2 SYDVKM. The trim removed 1 base at V and 4 bases at J, leaving 5 bases unmatched. This CDR3 spans 15 amino acids. The CDR3 DNA sequence: TGTGCCAGCAGTTTATTGCGGGAGACCCCAGATACGCAGTATTTT. Its translation is CASSLLRETPDTQYF.

The chain is built from TRBV4-2 and TRBJ2-1, with TRBD2 identical over 10 bases. V dropped 1 base and J dropped 4; count of bases not matched to a gene: 4. This CDR3 region has 16 residues. CDR1 LGHNA and CDR2 YNFKEQ come from the germline V gene. The CDR3 nucleotides read TGTGCCAGCAGCCAAGGAACTAGCGGGGCTTACAATGAGCAGTTCTTC. Encoded protein: CASSQGTSGAYNEQFF.

The DNA of the CDR3 is TGTGCCAGCAGCTTAACCCGAGCGGACAAAATAAACACAGATACGCAGTATTTT. It yields the protein CASSLTRADKINTDTQYF. This rearrangement joins TRBV7-9 to TRBJ2-3; tentatively, D is TRBD1 or TRBD2 (5 bases each). CDR1 is SEHNR, CDR2 FQNEAQ, per germline (reference sequence). V gave up 2 bases and J gave up 2 bases, with 20 bases separating them. This CDR3 comprises 18 residues.

The genes are TRBV6-1 and TRBJ1-5, with 8 bases that match TRBD1. Unmatched junction bases numbered 3, after V lost 6 bases and J lost 2 bases. Germline V gene lookup returns CDR1 MNHNS and CDR2 SASEGT. The CDR3 consists of 14 residues. The CDR3 region has the DNA TGTGCCAGCAGGCAGGGGGCTGGCAATCAGCCCCAGCATTTT. Translation: CASRQGAGNQPQHF.